This T cell receptor beta chain was captured in a study of post-analysis software for immune sequencing data. Unique molecular identifiers featured in each of the TCR beta cDNA libraries. MiXCR was run by TCRdb on the PCR reads, yielding one entry per CDR3 protein. The sample consists of more than 450,000 distinct CDR3 sequences, 44% of them appearing once. A remark on this clonotype: Its antigen is currently unknown.

CDR1 SGHAT and CDR2 FQNNGV come from the germline V gene. Trimming pared 1 base from V and 9 bases from J, leaving 13 bases between. The CDR3 loop spans 14 amino acids. Study results and limitations: For normalized Chao1 diversity, multiple sclerosis patients scored significantly lower than controls did. Elevated frequency relative to controls characterized four to six TRBV segments in patients, TRBV5-6, TRBV5-1 and TRBV20-1 among them.

This clonotype was obtained from a girl under 18 with multiple sclerosis. The sample comprised blood. The gene calls are TRBV11-2 and TRBJ2-1; D is uncertain. In nucleotides, the CDR3 is TGTGCCAGCAGCTTAGCCCACGGTAAAGCTGAGCAGTTCTTC. It codes for CASSLAHGKAEQFF.